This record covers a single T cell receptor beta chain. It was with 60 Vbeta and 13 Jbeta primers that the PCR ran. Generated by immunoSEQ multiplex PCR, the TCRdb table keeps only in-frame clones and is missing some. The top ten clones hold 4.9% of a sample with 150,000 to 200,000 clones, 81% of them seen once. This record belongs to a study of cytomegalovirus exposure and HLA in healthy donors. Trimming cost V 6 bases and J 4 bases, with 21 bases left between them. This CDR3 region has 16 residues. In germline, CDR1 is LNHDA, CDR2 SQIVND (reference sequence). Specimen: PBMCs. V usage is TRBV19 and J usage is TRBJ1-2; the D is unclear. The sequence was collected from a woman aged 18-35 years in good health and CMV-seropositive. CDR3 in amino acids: CASSRQAPSRGYGYTF. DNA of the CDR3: TGTGCCAGTAGCCGCCAGGCCCCATCTCGGGGCTATGGCTACACCTTC.